This TCR beta chain was identified during a study of shared clonotypes between healthy human individuals. Overall study: Ranging from 18 to 49 in age, donors were a couple of women and three men. Study findings and constraints: Non-shared clonotypes had lower generation probabilities than clonotypes shared by all four sorted-subset donors.

Notes on this clone: What it binds is unknown.

Per the original data handling: Filtering differed, since immunoSEQ gave only junction sequences and no quality scores. Here immunoSEQ multiplex PCR was the method, and the copy in TCRdb shows in-frame clones only, minus some. V, J and clone size reflect that table, while D and trimming were determined from the DNA. The sample lists more than 200,000 clones; 50% to 80% were seen once. The CDR3 extends over 11 amino acids. V was pared by 5 bases and J by 10 bases, with 8 bases between. The germline V gene has CDR1 MNHNS and CDR2 SASEGT. Donors, without exception, were Caucasian adults residing in Nashville, Tennessee.

The receptor was isolated from a man aged 25-45 years in good health. J is TRBJ1-4 and V is TRBV6-1, with D hard to call. The sample comprised memory CD4+ T cells sorted from blood. This sample's subset: CD45RA-negative fraction. The CDR3, as DNA: TGTGCCAGCAGTTACAAGGGAAAACTGTTTTTT. Amino acid sequence: CASSYKGKLFF.